One sample yielded the 8 T cell receptor beta chains listed below, sequenced in a study of T cells after yellow fever vaccination. TCRdb fed the 5' RACE reads into MiXCR, producing one record per CDR3 protein. Among under 300,000 distinct CDR3 sequences listed, 6.5% to 8.5% were seen once. Sequenced here: CD4+ T cells sorted from PBMCs, sampled 15 days after the yellow fever booster vaccination. These receptors came from a man between 25 and 39 years old who received the YFV17D yellow fever vaccine.

This clonotype was picked up a small number of times. This sequence joins TRBV18 and TRBJ2-1; 8 positions match TRBD2. V lost 0 bases and J lost 8; bases outside the gene matches: 3. Germline assignment: CDR1 KGHSH and CDR2 LQKENI. The CDR3 length is 14 residues. CDR3 region: CASSPPTSADEQFF. For the CDR3, the DNA is TGTGCCAGCTCACCACCGACTAGCGCCGATGAGCAGTTCTTC.

This rearrangement joins TRBV7-9 to TRBJ2-3, with 8 bases identical to TRBD2. Germline CDR1 reads SEHNR; CDR2 reads FQNEAQ (reference sequence). The CDR3 has 15 residues. The V and J ends lost 5 bases and 0 bases, in that order; junction bases with no gene match: 4. The CDR3: CASSITSGSTDTQYF. The CDR3 DNA is TGTGCCAGCAGCATCACTAGCGGAAGCACAGATACGCAGTATTTT.

This clonotype was observed a handful of times. The rearrangement joins TRBV5-1 to TRBJ2-1; D remains ambiguous. CDR1 SGHRS and CDR2 YFSETQ come from the germline V gene. V was pared by 4 bases and J by 12 bases, with 17 bases between. CDR3 length: 13 residues. CDR3 sequence: CASSPDLPTGQFF. CDR3 bases: TGCGCCAGCAGCCCGGACCTCCCCACGGGGCAGTTCTTC.

This clonotype was seen a handful of times. This is likely a read error, given that the CDR3 carries no conserved phenylalanine or tryptophan at its end. The DNA is omitted, as the CDR3 cannot be located on it reliably, and the CDR3 follows TCRdb's listing. This sequence joins TRBV2 and TRBJ2-7; whether TRBD2, the table's D call, matches the DNA was not checked. The CDR3 is 11 amino acids long, termini counted. Germline V gene sequence: CDR1 SNHLY, CDR2 FYNNEI. CDR3 loop: CASRPAGTASL.

DNA for the CDR3: TGTGCCAGCAGCCATGTCCCTTCTGGCGGTGGCTACACCTTC. As protein: CASSHVPSGGGYTF. The chain recombines TRBV3-1 with TRBJ1-2, with unresolved D. The V and J ends lost 3 bases and 7 bases respectively, with 15 bases between them. Per germline, CDR1 LGHDT and CDR2 YNNKEL (reference sequence). There are 14 residues in the CDR3.

J is TRBJ2-6 and V is TRBV5-4; 8 bases match TRBD2. The CDR3 has 17 residues. CDR1 is SGHNT, CDR2 YYREEE, per germline (reference sequence). V lost 4 bases, J lost 1 base, and 7 bases stayed unmatched. The CDR3 sequence is CASSRGGVTSGANVLTF. CDR3 nucleotides: TGTGCCAGCAGCCGGGGGGGGGTTACATCTGGGGCCAACGTCCTGACTTTC.

The V gene is TRBV5-1, the J gene TRBJ2-5, with a tentative D call TRBD2 (5 bases). V was cut by 2 bases and J by 5 bases, with 22 bases left in between. This CDR3 spans 17 amino acids. Germline CDR1 is SGHRS and CDR2 is YFSETQ. The CDR3 DNA reads TGCGCCAGCAGCTTTGGTCTGGCGGTCGGGGTCGGGGAGACCCAGTACTTC. Its translation: CASSFGLAVGVGETQYF.

The CDR3: CASSQGLAGKQFF. For the CDR3, the DNA is TGCGCCAGCAGCCAAGGCCTAGCGGGGAAGCAGTTCTTC. This chain links TRBV4-3 with TRBJ2-1, with 9 nucleotides matching TRBD2. Germline assignment: CDR1 LGHNA and CDR2 YSLEER. V lost 1 base to trimming and J lost 11 bases; unmatched junction nucleotides: 3. The length of the CDR3 is 13 residues.